The sequence of this TCR beta chain was determined in a study of T cells in Graves' hyperthyroidism and ophthalmopathy. As for the study in general: At the time of initial diagnosis and before any treatment, peripheral blood was collected.

Looked up from germline, CDR1 is KGHSH and CDR2 is LQKENI. V lost 4 bases and J 8 bases, leaving 11 bases between the germline ends. This CDR3 is 12 amino acids long. Uncontrolled infection, other autoimmune disease, pregnancy or lactation led to exclusion. Regions amplified from RNA transcripts were the TCR beta CDR3 regions. Primed by the HTBI set, a first-round RT-PCR was run on the TCR CDR3. MiXCR, applied by TCRdb to the multiplex PCR reads, yields one record per CDR3 protein. The table shows 300,000 to 400,000 distinct CDR3 sequences, with 15% to 20% occurring only once. In its sample, this clonotype was seen a few times.

The source of this sequence is a woman aged 45-65 years with Graves' hyperthyroidism. The V call is TRBV18, the J call TRBJ1-2; D gene unclear. Source material: blood. This CDR3 is CASSLLLEGYTF. CDR3 bases: TGTGCCAGCTCACTATTGTTAGAAGGCTACACCTTC.